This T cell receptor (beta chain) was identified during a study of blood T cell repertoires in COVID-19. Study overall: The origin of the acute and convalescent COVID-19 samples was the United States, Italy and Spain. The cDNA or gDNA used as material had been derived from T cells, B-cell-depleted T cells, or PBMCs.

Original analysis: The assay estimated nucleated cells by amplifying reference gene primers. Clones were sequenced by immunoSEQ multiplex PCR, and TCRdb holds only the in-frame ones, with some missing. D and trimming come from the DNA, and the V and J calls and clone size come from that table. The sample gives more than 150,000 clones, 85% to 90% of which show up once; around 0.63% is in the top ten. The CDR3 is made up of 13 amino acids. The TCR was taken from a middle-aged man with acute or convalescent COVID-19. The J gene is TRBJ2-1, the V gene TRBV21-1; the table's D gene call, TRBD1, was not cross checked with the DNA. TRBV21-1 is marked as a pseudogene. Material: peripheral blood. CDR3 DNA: TGTGCCCACTTCCGGGACAGGGGCCATGAGCAGTTCTTC. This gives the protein CAHFRDRGHEQFF.